One and the same sample provided the 12 T cell receptor beta chains below, sequenced in a study of pediatric ulcerative colitis. Using immunoSEQ multiplex PCR, the repertoire was profiled, and TCRdb retains in-frame clones only, with some absent. Of 55,000 to 80,000 clones listed, about three quarters are singletons. Sequencing was performed on blood. All receptors derive from a boy aged 10-17 years with moderate ulcerative colitis.

This clone appeared a few times. The chain couples TRBV19 to TRBJ1-1; D possibly corresponds to TRBD1 (5 bases). CDR3 length: 13 residues. Germline V gene sequence: CDR1 LNHDA, CDR2 SQIVND (reference sequence). Trimming stripped 5 bases from V and 5 bases from J, with 12 bases between. CDR3 in amino acids: CASSDEGRTEAFF. The CDR3 DNA is TGTGCCAGTAGTGACGAGGGGAGGACTGAAGCTTTCTTT.

This chain uses TRBV9 with TRBJ1-6; 9 bases agree with TRBD1. Germline lookup yields CDR1 SGDLS and CDR2 YYNGEE. The V gene end was trimmed by 0 bases and the J gene end by 14 bases; junction bases not matched to a gene: 9. The CDR3 contains 15 residues. The chain's CDR3 is CASSVGGTGRSALHF. CDR3 bases: TGTGCCAGCAGCGTAGGCGGGACAGGGCGGTCGGCCCTCCACTTT. The full variable domain, rest sourced from reference TRBV9 and TRBJ1-6, is DSGVTQTPKHLITATGQRVTLRCSPRSGDLSVYWYQQSLDQGLQFLIQYYNGEERAKGNILERFSAQQFPDLHSELNLSSLELGDSALYFCASSVGGTGRSALHFGNGTRLTVT.

This clone occurred once. The V and J genes are TRBV9 and TRBJ2-2; D is tentatively TRBD1 or TRBD2 (5 bases each). CDR3 length equals 16 residues. Germline V gene sequence: CDR1 SGDLS, CDR2 YYNGEE. Trimming took off 4 bases at V and 2 bases at J, with 15 bases between the two ends. The CDR3 loop is CASSLGPLPNTGELFF. CDR3 nucleotide sequence: TGTGCCAGCAGCCTGGGACCACTTCCAAACACCGGGGAGCTGTTTTTT.

The J gene is TRBJ2-6, the V gene TRBV5-4; D ambiguous. The germline V gene has CDR1 SGHNT and CDR2 YYREEE (reference sequence). CDR3 length: 16 amino acids. The germline V and J ends were trimmed by 7 bases and 2 bases, with 16 bases remaining between them. CDR3 residues: CASGHGGSTGANVLTF. Here the CDR3 DNA reads TGTGCCAGCGGGCATGGCGGATCAACTGGGGCCAACGTCCTGACTTTC.

This sequence joins TRBV2 and TRBJ2-1; D assignment may be TRBD1 or TRBD2 (6 bases each). This CDR3 has 11 amino acids. Germline V lookup: CDR1 SNHLY, CDR2 FYNNEI. V lost 11 bases to trimming and J lost 5 bases, with 10 bases between them. CDR3 DNA: TGTGCCGGGGGGCAGCACAATGAGCAGTTCTTC. It encodes CAGGQHNEQFF.

This chain's CDR3 is CASSQGFRDRDIQYF. The DNA of the CDR3 is TGCGCCAGCAGCCAAGGGTTTAGGGACAGGGACATTCAGTACTTC. The chain has TRBV4-1 and TRBJ2-4; 9 nucleotides align to TRBD1. Losses at the gene ends were 1 base for V and 8 bases for J; bases not matched to a gene: 6. Per germline, CDR1 MGHRA and CDR2 YSYEKL. This CDR3 contains 15 residues.

This rearrangement joins TRBV25-1 to TRBJ1-2; D remains ambiguous. V shed 2 bases and J shed 4 bases, with 11 bases lying between them. The CDR3 has 14 amino acids. Germline V gene data show CDR1 as MGHDK and CDR2 as SYGVNS. The CDR3 DNA is TGTGCCAGCAGTGAAACCCCCCAGACCTATGGCTACACCTTC. This encodes CASSETPQTYGYTF.

This clone came up a few times. This chain uses TRBV12-5 with TRBJ1-4; TRBD1 aligns across 7 bases. With V trimmed by 4 bases and J by 4 bases, 3 bases remained unmatched. Germline lookup yields CDR1 LGHNT and CDR2 FRNRAP. CDR3 length: 14 amino acids. The CDR3 protein is CASGSGTVNEKLFF. The CDR3, as DNA: TGTGCTAGTGGTTCCGGGACAGTTAATGAAAAACTGTTTTTT.

V usage is TRBV7-8 and J usage is TRBJ2-1; D may correspond to TRBD1 or TRBD2 (5 bases each). CDR1 and CDR2 (germline): SGHVS, FQNEAQ. The V end lost 5 bases, the J end lost 3 bases, and 11 bases lay between the germline ends. CDR3 length: 14 residues. The CDR3 DNA sequence: TGTGCCAGCAGCCCAGGGCGGGTCTACAATGAGCAGTTCTTC. This codes for CASSPGRVYNEQFF.

The chain couples TRBV11-2 to TRBJ2-5; D assignment may be TRBD1 or TRBD2 (7 bases each). V gave up 6 bases and J gave up 5 bases, with 19 bases separating them. Germline V lookup: CDR1 SGHAT, CDR2 FQNNGV. The CDR3 is 15 residues long. As DNA, the CDR3 is TGTGCCAGCAGATTAATACAGGGGAGGGAGGAGACCCAGTACTTC. Translating gives CASRLIQGREETQYF.

The V and J genes are TRBV5-1 and TRBJ1-3; the match to TRBD1 covers 7 bases. The CDR3 length is 15 residues. Germline V CDR1 and CDR2: SGHRS, YFSETQ. V gave up 4 bases and J gave up 2 bases; unmatched junction bases: 6. The CDR3 DNA reads as TGCGCCAGCAGCAGCGACAGGGCCCCTGGAAACACCATATATTTT. Protein sequence: CASSSDRAPGNTIYF.

V and J are TRBV30 and TRBJ2-7, with a possible D match to TRBD2 (5 bases). V lost 3 bases and J lost 5, with 11 bases in between. The CDR3 has 12 amino acids. The germline V gene encodes CDR1 GTSNPN and CDR2 SVGIG (reference sequence). The CDR3 loop is CAWRHPGDEQYF. CDR3 nucleotides: TGTGCCTGGAGGCACCCCGGGGACGAGCAGTACTTC.